The 5 T cell receptor beta chains given below trace back to one sample, sequenced in a study of blood T cell repertoires in COVID-19. Repertoires were generated with immunoSEQ multiplex PCR, while TCRdb's copy carries only in-frame clones and drops some. Of about 360,000 clones listed, more than 75% are singletons. Sequenced: PBMCs or T cells enriched from blood (not recorded which). The receptors shown here come from a man under 40 who had recovered from COVID-19.

The V gene is TRBV19, the J gene TRBJ1-5; D not certain. With 3 bases removed from V and 0 bases from J, the gap between germline ends came to 9 bases. The germline CDR1 and CDR2 sequences are LNHDA and SQIVND (reference sequence). The CDR3 consists of 15 residues. CDR3 region: CASSMFGDSNQPQHF. For the CDR3, the DNA is TGTGCCAGTAGTATGTTTGGAGATAGCAATCAGCCCCAGCATTTT.

With respect to this clone: At the DNA level, this CDR3 is encoded by other sequences in the same sample as well. J is TRBJ1-6 and V is TRBV7-3; no definite D call. The CDR3 extends over 14 amino acids. Germline lookup yields CDR1 SGHTA and CDR2 FQGTGA. The V and J ends lost 3 bases and 7 bases respectively, with 10 bases between them. The chain's CDR3 is CASSLNSHNSPLHF. CDR3 in DNA: TGTGCCAGCAGCTTGAACAGTCACAATTCACCCCTCCACTTT.

The J gene is TRBJ1-3, the V gene TRBV27; D remains ambiguous. The germline V gene has CDR1 MNHEY and CDR2 SMNVEV (reference sequence). V was pared by 7 bases and J by 0 bases, with 13 bases between. The CDR3 totals 15 residues. The CDR3 sequence is CASMGRHSSGNTIYF. DNA for the CDR3: TGTGCCAGCATGGGCAGACATAGCTCTGGAAACACCATATATTTT.

CDR3 region: CASSLLTGPGGNTIYF. For the CDR3, the DNA is TGTGCCAGCAGTTTACTTACAGGGCCCGGGGGAAACACCATATATTTT. The chain couples TRBV27 to TRBJ1-3, with D maybe TRBD1 (6 bases). The CDR3 has 16 amino acids. V lost 2 bases and J 4 bases, leaving 15 bases between the germline ends. Looked up from germline, CDR1 is MNHEY and CDR2 is SMNVEV (reference sequence).

V and J are TRBV30 and TRBJ1-6; TRBD1 aligns across 7 bases. Germline values: CDR1 GTSNPN, CDR2 SVGIG (reference sequence). J lost 0 bases, V lost 7 bases, and 9 bases had no gene match. This CDR3 is built from 16 residues. CDR3: CASKQGRSSYNSPLHF. In DNA, the CDR3 is TGTGCCTCCAAACAGGGGAGGAGCTCCTATAATTCACCCCTCCACTTT.